This T cell receptor beta chain was identified in a study of CD8+CD57+ T cells in acquired aplastic anemia. Looking at the study overall: Sorted CD4+ and CD8+ cells gave an average of roughly 3 ug of DNA. Study-level points and caveats: Patients had under 30 CD8+ CDR3 sequences in common with controls (the shared set). Controls and patients did not differ significantly in CD8+ Simpson's diversity.

The study profiled TCR beta VDJ and CDR3 using genomic DNA as template. TCRdb called the reads again in MiXCR, with one record for every CDR3 protein. The repertoire holds over 150,000 distinct CDR3 sequences, with roughly 65% as singletons. Concerning this clonotype: Its target is not known.

All patients picked for sequencing had shown, by flow cytometry, an expansion of CD8+CD57+ cells. Blood sampling was performed on the patients, and none of them had received therapy by then. Specimen: sorted CD4+, CD8+, or CD8+CD57+ T cells (not recorded which) from PBMCs. The TCR sequence derives from a human donor with aplastic anemia.

CDR3 sequence reads: CASSLDSGTGNTEAFF. The CDR3 DNA follows: TGTGCCAGCAGCTTGGATTCCGGGACAGGGAACACTGAAGCTTTCTTT. This chain links TRBV5-5 with TRBJ1-1, with 8 bases aligning to TRBD1. The CDR3 spans 16 residues. Trimming took 0 bases from V and 1 from J; bases not matched to a gene: 5. The germline V gene has CDR1 SGHKS and CDR2 YYEKEE (reference sequence).